This TCR beta chain was recovered during a study of cytomegalovirus exposure and HLA in healthy donors (TCRdb year 2017). At the level of the whole study: In an earlier analysis of 587 of the donors, around 290 Gb of sequence data and 100 million or so unique TCR beta sequences from 180 million or so T cells were reported. Of the roughly 400 genotyped donors, 65% to 90% fell in the genetic ancestry cluster associated with self-reported Caucasian donors. An earlier analysis of about 620 of the donors applied high-throughput TCR beta sequencing to assess whether each TCR beta V gene segment acted as functional or pseudogenic. Every discovery cohort repertoire had been produced on one sequencing platform. The study profiled the T cell repertoires of 500 to 800 subjects by immunosequencing and related them to cytomegalovirus serostatus. The aim of the study was to test whether cataloging public T cell receptors could identify signatures of past pathogen exposure. Genome-wide SNP genotypes for about 55% of the roughly 670 donors were used in a later genetic analysis, which treated that subset as a discovery cohort. HLA typing included class I and class II loci at four-digit resolution. A few DR-DQ haplotypes were handled as single units for association and clustering because linkage in the cohort was strong. The study combined high-throughput TCR immunosequencing, statistical association of individual TCRs with disease status, and machine learning to predict cytomegalovirus infection status. In a later analysis, previously published TCR beta repertoires from several hundred donors were re-analyzed and high-resolution HLA genotyping was added so that TCR occurrence patterns could be studied. Along with the roughly 670-subject first cohort, a separate validation cohort of over a hundred different subjects was used. Across 398 genotyped donors of the cohort, an average of 235,054 unique TCR beta nucleotide sequences per donor were sequenced, and roughly 17% of those sequences were non-productive. Rather than drawing on any new phenotypic data, the later analysis identified candidate immune exposures from TCR beta sequences and the way those sequences occurred across donors. Approximately 330 gigabases of sequencing data and around 80 million unique TCR sequences made up an early release that covered under 750 HLA-typed donors. Typing coverage varied by locus: roughly 629-640 donors for A, B, C, DRB1 and DQB1; approximately 500 for DQA1; around 610 for DPA1; approximately 470 for DPB1. Donor age, sex, ethnicity and CMV serostatus were collected together with the repertoire data.

The protocol used for the library was the immunoSEQ multiplex PCR assay. The multiplex PCR relied on a mix of 60 forward primers for TCR Vbeta segments and 13 reverse primers for TCR Jbeta segments. Amplification of the CDR3 region of rearranged TCR beta genes was performed with a multiplex PCR assay on genomic DNA. The amplified TCR beta libraries were sequenced on the Illumina HiSeq System as 87-base-pair reads. The authors' pipeline ran thus. In a later analysis, about 80 million unique TCR beta chains were counted across the roughly 670 repertoires, and some 10 million of these chains were shared by at least two donors. Raw reads were error-corrected and collapsed into unique sequences by a nearest-neighbor algorithm in which closely related sequences were merged to remove PCR and sequencing errors. CDR3 sequences were aligned to IMGT reference sequences to assign V, D and J gene segments. For a sequence to be retained, a match of at least six nucleotides was required to both a V gene segment and a J gene segment. A rearrangement counted as productive if the CDR3 had no stop codons and remained in frame with V and J, and every other rearrangement counted as non-productive. CDR3 was defined by IMGT convention, running from the second conserved V-encoded cysteine to the conserved J-encoded phenylalanine. The earlier analysis of 587 of the donors excluded sequences that lacked an unambiguous match to a single V gene segment. In an earlier analysis of several hundred of the donors, V segments were called functional above 56.7% productive rearrangements and were called segregating when the between-donor standard deviation exceeded 5%. A statistical classification framework was built to diagnose cytomegalovirus status from the catalog of TCR beta chain sequences. In a later analysis, TCR nucleotide sequences were compared against IMGT/GENE-DB human TR gene sequences so that V and J genes could be assigned. In a later analysis, CDR3 sequences and most-parsimonious VDJ recombination scenarios were assigned using the TCRdist pipeline. A later analysis defined each TCR beta chain by its CDR3 amino acid sequence plus V-gene family, and excluded reads lacking a unique V-gene family. As a way to deal with suspected cross-contamination and a sequencing artifact, a later analysis dropped 592 nucleotide sequences that were highly shared and had low generation probability. For each public chain, a later analysis derived a clonal expansion index from normalized ranks of inferred template counts within each repertoire. Generation probabilities in a later analysis came from a VDJ recombination model fitted to out-of-frame rearrangements, and those results were checked against IGoR. In a later analysis, TCR-TCR, TCR-HLA and TCR-CMV co-occurrence was scored with hypergeometric tests, and a repertoire-size bias correction was applied to TCR pairs. False discovery rates were estimated in a later analysis by permuting HLA or CMV assignments 20 times. In a later analysis, co-occurring TCRs were grouped using DBSCAN, with TCRdist sequence similarity added in when clustering inside HLA-allele-positive subsets. Repertoires with fewer than 30,000 or more than 120,000 public chains were left out of co-occurrence clustering, as were roughly five repertoires with anomalous nucleotide sharing. This immuneACCESS table, as held by TCRdb, lists in-frame sequences with V and J called but not all clones. Of the missing ones, under half trace to an unresolved V gene in checked studies; the others have no known cause. V and J calls and clone size are given by that table; D and trimming were obtained from the DNA. Across this sample there are approximately 220,000 clones, with approximately 80% seen only once. The top ten clones comprise approximately 0.71% of the sample.

Of note for this clone: Its recognized antigen is unknown. Base qualities are not at hand, and no much larger clone is one base apart.

Findings and caveats that apply to the study as a whole: A cluster of highly shared sequence variants was judged likely to represent a technical artifact of the sequencing pipeline. A later analysis found that HLA-associated TCR beta chains were more clonally expanded and had lower generation probabilities than equally common non-associated chains. Because HLA typing was unavailable for some donors at each locus, only the typed subset was used in association tests. Cytomegalovirus status was reported to be diagnosed by the classifier with high specificity and sensitivity in both the original and validation cohorts. In a later genetic analysis, fewer N-insertions in productive TCRs were reported among donors in an Asian-associated ancestry cluster than the 666-donor mean. In an earlier analysis of some 550 of the donors, most TCR beta V segments were observed in productive rearrangements about 87% or about 30% of the time, broadly matching IMGT annotations. Most TCR sequences were observed very rarely across donors, whereas some public TCRs were present in many individuals. In a later genetic analysis, a missense DCLRE1C variant was associated with V-gene and J-gene trimming of TCR beta chains, and the association was replicated in an independent cohort. A total of roughly 160 TCR beta chains were listed by the study as associated with cytomegalovirus. In a later analysis, several top co-occurrence clusters were reported to appear linked to parvovirus B19, influenza, CMV and Epstein-Barr virus. Some IMGT-functional V segments, including TRBV6-2 and TRBV6-3, could not be distinguished by the 87-base-pair reads and were therefore excluded. Three of the identified cytomegalovirus-associated TCR beta chains were confirmed in vitro to be specific for cytomegalovirus antigens. In a later analysis, TCR association rates were found to vary across HLA loci, with the most associated TCRs seen for DRB1 alleles and the fewest for HLA-C alleles. Immune exposure information for the cohort was limited to CMV serostatus. It was suggested by the authors that the approach could potentially be generalized to other disease states and immunological phenotypes. Roughly uniform sequencing depth across donors was assumed in presence/absence analyses, although this assumption may not hold. At a false discovery rate of 0.05, a later analysis linked roughly 17,000 TCR beta sequences to specific HLA alleles. Linkage disequilibrium might explain the correlated functional status among segregating V segments, but an unknown experimental factor could not be excluded. A further reported finding was that TCR beta sequences accurately predicted the HLA-A and HLA-B alleles for most subjects in the first cohort. This cohort had only TCR beta chains sequenced, and the lack of alpha or paired-chain data limited which features could be detected. Around 16 rarely observed V segments, including chromosome 9 orphons, were excluded from the earlier analysis of several hundred of the donors because counts were too low. When HLA alleles, especially DR and DQ, strongly co-occurred, attributing TCR associations to individual alleles was difficult. Most CMV-associated TCR beta chains appeared to be HLA-restricted in a later analysis, and the HLA associations seemed to be driven largely by CMV exposure.

The cohort was made up of under 800 healthy bone marrow donors. All cohort members were sampled while nominally healthy, although unrecorded immune exposures were likely present. The donor was CMV seronegative and belonged to the group of more than 300 seronegative cohort members. Each donor provided a peripheral blood sample, and peripheral blood mononuclear cells were used for TCR beta sequencing. The Qiagen DNeasy Blood Extraction Kit was used to extract genomic DNA from the blood cell samples. CDR1 and CDR2, looked up from the germline V gene, are SGHVS and FNYEAQ. The CDR3 spans 16 residues, from the cysteine through the phenylalanine. Solely the CDR3 DNA is kept, with 48 bases framed from the first base. For this chain, trimming is 4 bases at the V end and 2 bases at the J end, and the number of junction bases without a gene match is 4.

The chain couples TRBV7-6 to TRBJ1-3; 11 bases in the junction line up with TRBD1. The sequencing input was PBMCs. The clonotype comes from a boy aged 2 to 10 in good health and CMV-seronegative. The CDR3 reads CASSSGTGGPGNTIYF. The sequenced DNA is TGTGCCAGCAGCTCGGGGACAGGGGGGCCTGGAAACACCATATATTTT.